This passage covers 21 T cell receptor beta chains from one sample sequenced in a study of shared clonotypes between healthy human individuals. The repertoire was sequenced with immunoSEQ multiplex PCR; TCRdb's copy has only in-frame clones and lacks some. The repertoire holds about half a million clones, about 72% seen once, with more than 10% in the top ten. The sample consisted of PBMCs. These receptors were collected from a woman aged 40-49 years in good health. Some clones in this sample may be carry-over from other donors' samples.

The rearrangement joins TRBV23-1 to TRBJ2-7; 9 bases agree with TRBD1. TRBV23-1 is designated an ORF whose function remains uncertain. CDR3 length: 15 amino acids. V trimming: 0 bases; J trimming: 5 bases; junction bases outside the gene matches: 5. The CDR3 is CASSQSGTGRDEQYF. CDR3 coding DNA: TGCGCCAGCAGTCAATCGGGGACAGGGAGGGACGAGCAGTACTTC.

The gene calls are TRBV27 and TRBJ2-7, with 8 bases matching TRBD2. The germline V gene encodes CDR1 MNHEY and CDR2 SMNVEV (reference sequence). This CDR3 spans 14 amino acids. V shed 4 bases, J shed 3 bases, and the junction held 5 bases outside the gene matches. The CDR3 sequence: CASSSRGAVYEQYF. The DNA for the CDR3 is TGTGCCAGCAGTTCGCGGGGGGCGGTCTACGAGCAGTACTTC.

The chain carries TRBV5-1 and TRBJ1-1, with a weak D call TRBD1 (5 bases). CDR1 is SGHRS and CDR2 is YFSETQ in the germline V gene. The V end lost 5 bases, the J end lost 2 bases, and 13 bases lay between the germline ends. The CDR3 extends over 14 amino acids. The CDR3 bases are TGCGCCAGCAGTCGCGGGGCAGGAAACACTGAAGCTTTCTTT. It yields the protein CASSRGAGNTEAFF.

CDR3 residues: CASSLGAEPTETQYF. The CDR3 DNA follows: TGCGCCAGCAGCTTGGGGGCAGAGCCAACGGAGACCCAGTACTTC. The V gene is TRBV5-1, the J gene TRBJ2-5; D not certain. Trimming cost V 0 bases and J 5 bases, with 14 bases left between them. The length of the CDR3 is 15 residues. Germline-derived CDR1 and CDR2 are SGHRS and YFSETQ.

The V call is TRBV18, the J call TRBJ2-5; TRBD2 might be the D (5 bases). V was pared by 3 bases and J by 0 bases, with 14 bases between. The CDR3 has 16 residues. Germline V gene lookup returns CDR1 KGHSH and CDR2 LQKENI. CDR3 sequence reads: CASSPREGSDQETQYF. The DNA of the CDR3 is TGTGCCAGCTCACCCCGGGAAGGTAGTGACCAAGAGACCCAGTACTTC.

This chain links TRBV5-1 with TRBJ2-1; 7 bases are shared with TRBD2. The ends lost 2 bases at V and 5 bases at J; junction bases unmatched: 4. The CDR3 loop spans 14 amino acids. Germline CDR1 reads SGHRS; CDR2 reads YFSETQ. CDR3 sequence: CASSFSTSDNEQFF. DNA for the CDR3: TGCGCCAGCAGCTTTAGCACTAGCGACAATGAGCAGTTCTTC.

Concerning this clone itself: Being one base from a much bigger clone, this may be a read error. This rearrangement joins TRBV9 to TRBJ2-2; no reliable D call. The V and J ends lost 0 bases and 4 bases respectively, with 1 base between them. The CDR3 contains 12 residues. Germline CDR1 SGDLS, CDR2 YYNGEE. This chain's CDR3 is CASSVATGELFF. The DNA of the CDR3 is TGTGCCAGCAGCGTAGCCACCGGGGAGCTGTTTTTT.

This chain joins TRBV28 and TRBJ2-1, with TRBD2 matching 12 bases. CDR3 length: 18 residues. Germline-derived CDR1 and CDR2 are MDHEN and SYDVKM. V shed 5 bases, J shed 0 bases, and the junction held 8 bases outside the gene matches. The CDR3 DNA reads as TGTGCCAGCAGTCCCGGGACTAGCGGGTTTCCCTCCTACAATGAGCAGTTCTTC. The encoded protein is CASSPGTSGFPSYNEQFF.

About this clone: This likely reflects a read error, since a far larger clone is one base away. Other DNA sequences of this sample code for an identical CDR3. The J gene is TRBJ1-2, the V gene TRBV2; possible D gene TRBD1, 5 bases. Germline V lookup: CDR1 SNHLY, CDR2 FYNNEI. There are 13 residues in the CDR3. V lost 6 bases, J lost 5 bases, and 13 bases lay in between. The CDR3 DNA reads TGTGCCAGCAGCGGGACGGGGGATTATGGCTACACCTTC. It translates to CASSGTGDYGYTF.

V usage is TRBV18 and J usage is TRBJ1-2; D is undetermined. This CDR3 has 13 residues. Germline V gene data show CDR1 as KGHSH and CDR2 as LQKENI. Trimming removed 3 bases at V and 10 bases at J, with 15 bases between. The DNA for the CDR3 is TGTGCCAGCTCACCTCGGCGAGGGTACGACTACACCTTC. It specifies CASSPRRGYDYTF.

The chain employs TRBV18 and TRBJ1-5, with 7 bases aligning to TRBD1. V dropped 3 bases and J dropped 4; count of bases not matched to a gene: 6. The CDR3 covers 15 residues. Germline V gene sequence: CDR1 KGHSH, CDR2 LQKENI. The CDR3 is CASSPETGRNQPQHF. CDR3 nucleotides: TGTGCCAGCTCACCCGAGACAGGGAGGAATCAGCCCCAGCATTTT.

J is TRBJ1-6 and V is TRBV30; weak D call: TRBD1 (5 bases). Germline V gene lookup returns CDR1 GTSNPN and CDR2 SVGIG (reference sequence). This CDR3 is 14 amino acids long. Trimming took 5 bases from V and 8 from J, leaving 16 bases between them. CDR3 amino acids: CAWEGLRGDSPLHF. CDR3 nucleotides: TGTGCCTGGGAGGGACTGCGAGGTGATTCACCCCTCCACTTT. Drawing the rest from reference TRBV30 and TRBJ1-6, the complete variable domain is SQTIHQWPATLVQPVGSPLSLECTVEGTSNPNLYWYRQAAGRGLQLLFYSVGIGQISSEVPQNLSASRPQDRQFILSSKKLLLSDSGFYLCAWEGLRGDSPLHFGNGTRLTVT.

This clone was seen only a few times. The V and J genes are TRBV5-1 and TRBJ2-7; TRBD2 is a possible D gene (6 bases). Germline V CDR1 and CDR2: SGHRS, YFSETQ. The V and J ends lost 0 bases and 3 bases respectively, with 10 bases between them. The CDR3 length is 14 residues. The CDR3 coding sequence is TGCGCCAGCAGCTTGGTCCTAGCGAGCTACGAGCAGTACTTC. As protein: CASSLVLASYEQYF.

The V gene is TRBV19, the J gene TRBJ2-5; D tentatively fits TRBD1 or TRBD2 (7 bases each). Near its end, the DNA agrees better with TRBJ2-7, so the J call may be wrong. There are 15 residues in the CDR3. Germline V lookup: CDR1 LNHDA, CDR2 SQIVND (reference sequence). CDR3 sequence (DNA): TGTGCCACCAAGTATGGGAGGGACAGCTCGTACGAGCAGTACTTC. Encoded protein: CATKYGRDSSYEQYF.

The chain carries TRBV6-6 and TRBJ1-1; no firm D call. The CDR3 is made up of 12 amino acids. Germline V lookup: CDR1 MNHNY, CDR2 SVGAGI (reference sequence). The V and J ends lost 4 bases and 0 bases respectively, with 3 bases between them. CDR3 DNA: TGTGCCAGCAGTTCTATGAACACTGAAGCTTTCTTT. This codes for CASSSMNTEAFF.

The chain employs TRBV4-2 and TRBJ2-5; D is ambiguous. Trimming pared 4 bases from V and 1 base from J, leaving 13 bases between. The CDR3 is made up of 15 amino acids. The germline gives CDR1 LGHNA, CDR2 YNFKEQ. The CDR3 region is CASSLSSGFQETQYF. For the CDR3, the DNA is TGTGCCAGCAGCCTATCTTCCGGGTTCCAAGAGACCCAGTACTTC.

The chain combines TRBV11-2 with TRBJ1-1; D is possibly TRBD1 (6 bases). The germline gives CDR1 SGHAT, CDR2 FQNNGV. The CDR3 totals 13 residues. V lost 5 bases and J 5 bases, leaving 12 bases between the germline ends. The CDR3 reads CASSINRVTEAFF. CDR3 coding DNA: TGTGCCAGCAGCATAAACAGGGTTACTGAAGCTTTCTTT.

This chain uses TRBV7-9 with TRBJ1-1; 7 bases fit TRBD1. Germline V gives CDR1 SEHNR, CDR2 FQNEAQ (reference sequence). V lost 4 bases, J lost 1 base, and 0 bases stayed unmatched. The CDR3 is 13 residues long. CDR3 amino acids: CASSSGGNTEAFF. DNA for the CDR3: TGTGCCAGCAGCTCAGGGGGGAACACTGAAGCTTTCTTT. The whole variable domain, filled in from reference TRBV7-9 and TRBJ1-1, reads DTGVSQNPRHKITKRGQNVTFRCDPISEHNRLYWYRQTLGQGPEFLTYFQNEAQLEKSRLLSDRFSAERPKGSFSTLEIQRTEQGDSAMYLCASSSGGNTEAFFGQGTRLTVV.

Note on this clone: The CDR3 ends on some other residue instead of the conserved phenylalanine or tryptophan, so this is likely a read error. This chain uses TRBV28 with TRBJ1-5; 10 positions match TRBD1. Germline CDR1 is MDHEN and CDR2 is SYDVKM. With 4 bases clipped from V and 6 bases from J, the junction kept 6 bases outside the gene matches. The CDR3 sequence is 15 residues long. The CDR3 DNA reads TGTGCCAGCAGTTCTCAGACAGGGGGCATTCAGCCCCAGCATCTT. Translated: CASSSQTGGIQPQHL.

This rearrangement joins TRBV14 to TRBJ2-2, with 7 bases matching TRBD2. V lost 5 bases, J lost 7 bases, and 7 bases stayed unmatched. The CDR3 extends over 14 amino acids. Germline CDR1 is SGHDN and CDR2 is FVKESK. The CDR3 sequence is CASSYLAADGELFF. In nucleotides, the CDR3 is TGTGCCAGCAGCTACCTAGCGGCGGACGGGGAGCTGTTTTTT.

The sample holds a few counts of this clone. The chain couples TRBV11-1 to TRBJ2-7; the D gene is possibly TRBD2 (5 bases). V was shortened by 4 bases and J by 3 bases, with 10 bases between the two germline ends. The CDR3 spans 13 residues. CDR1 is SGHAT, CDR2 FQDESV, per germline (reference sequence). This chain's CDR3 is CASSSGLFYEQYF. In nucleotides, the CDR3 is TGTGCCAGCAGCTCAGGACTGTTCTACGAGCAGTACTTC.